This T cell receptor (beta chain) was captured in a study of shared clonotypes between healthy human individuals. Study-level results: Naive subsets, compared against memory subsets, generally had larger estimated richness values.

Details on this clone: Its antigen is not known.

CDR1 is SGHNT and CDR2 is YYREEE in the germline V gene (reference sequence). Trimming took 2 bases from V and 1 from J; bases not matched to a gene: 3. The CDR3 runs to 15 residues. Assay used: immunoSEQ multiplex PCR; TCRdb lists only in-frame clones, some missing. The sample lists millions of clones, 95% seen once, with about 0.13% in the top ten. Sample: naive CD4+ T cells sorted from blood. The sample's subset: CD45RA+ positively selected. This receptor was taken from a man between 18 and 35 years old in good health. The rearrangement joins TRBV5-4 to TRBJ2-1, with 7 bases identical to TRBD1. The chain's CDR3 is CASSFRQGSYNEQFF. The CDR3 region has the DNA TGTGCCAGCAGCTTCCGACAGGGTTCCTACAATGAGCAGTTCTTC.